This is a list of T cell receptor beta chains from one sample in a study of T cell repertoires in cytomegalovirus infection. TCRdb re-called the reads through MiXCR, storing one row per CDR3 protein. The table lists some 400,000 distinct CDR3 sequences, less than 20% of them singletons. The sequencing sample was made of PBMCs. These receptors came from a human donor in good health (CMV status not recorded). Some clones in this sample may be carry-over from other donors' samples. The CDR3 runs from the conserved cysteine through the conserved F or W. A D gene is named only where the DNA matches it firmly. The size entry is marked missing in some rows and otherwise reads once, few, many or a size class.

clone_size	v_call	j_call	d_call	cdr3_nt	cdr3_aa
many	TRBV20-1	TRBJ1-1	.	TGCAGTGCTAGGGGCCAAGAGGGCTACACTGAAGCTTTCTTT	CSARGQEGYTEAFF
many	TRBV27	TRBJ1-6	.	TGTGCCAGCAGTTTGGTCGGGACGGCTTCACCCCTCCACTTT	CASSLVGTASPLHF
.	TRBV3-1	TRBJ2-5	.	TGTGCCAGCAGCCAAGGAGCGGTCCCGGGAGAGACCCAGTACTTC	CASSQGAVPGETQYF
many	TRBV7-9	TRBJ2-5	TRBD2	TGTGCCAGCAGCTTATACGGGAGGAAGGAAGAGACCCAGTACTTC	CASSLYGRKEETQYF
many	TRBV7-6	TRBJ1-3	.	TGTGCCAGCAGCCCCCAGGGACGGCTAAGCCGAAACACCATATATTTT	CASSPQGRLSRNTIYF
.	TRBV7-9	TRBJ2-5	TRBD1	TGTGCCAGCAGCTTCGACAGGGCCTACCAAGAGACCCAGTACTTC	CASSFDRAYQETQYF
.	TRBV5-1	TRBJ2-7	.	TGCGCCAGCAGCTCCATCAGGGGCCATCGATACGAGCAGTACTTC	CASSSIRGHRYEQYF
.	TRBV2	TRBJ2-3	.	TGTGCCAGTATTCAAGGGGCAGATACGCAGTATTTT	CASIQGADTQYF
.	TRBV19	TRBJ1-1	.	TGTGCCAGTAGTACAGGGGCAGGGGACACTGAAGCTTTCTTT	CASSTGAGDTEAFF
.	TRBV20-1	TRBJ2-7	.	TGCAGTGTCCAAGGGGCACAGCGGGTTTCCTACGAGCAGTACTTC	CSVQGAQRVSYEQYF
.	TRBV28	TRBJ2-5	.	TGTGCCAGCAGTTTATGGGGACCCCGGACACAAGAGACCCAGTACTTC	CASSLWGPRTQETQYF